The clone carrying this TCR beta chain was counted between two and nine times. Its specificity is unknown. Expressed TCRB transcripts got sequenced, as all isolated RNA was reverse transcribed. Sequenced by immunoSEQ multiplex PCR; TCRdb stores in-frame clones only, minus some. The sample yields over 300,000 clones, roughly 8.8% seen once. This sample was included in a study of beta chain features in type 1 diabetes. Study-level results: Shorter TCRB CDR3s, moderately but significantly so, marked every one of the four CD4+ subsets in Type 1 diabetes patients.

The length of the CDR3 is 15 residues. V was shortened by 4 bases and J by 8 bases, with 15 bases between the two germline ends. Germline V gene data show CDR1 as SNHLY and CDR2 as FYNNEI. It was via CD45RO/CCR7/CD25/CD127/CD95/CD27 that CD4+ naive, central memory, regulatory and stem cell-like memory cells were sorted. The sample was central memory CD4+ T cells from blood. V and J are TRBV2 and TRBJ1-6; a weak D match, TRBD1 (6 bases). The clonotype was recovered from a man younger than 45 with type 1 diabetes. The CDR3 DNA sequence: TGTGCCAGCAGTGTTGAGTACAGGGAGGATTCACCCCTCCACTTT. It translates to CASSVEYREDSPLHF. The entire variable domain, with the rest obtained from reference TRBV2 and TRBJ1-6, is as follows: EPEVTQTPSHQVTQMGQEVILRCVPISNHLYFYWYRQILGQKVEFLVSFYNNEISEKSEIFDDQFSVERPDGSNFTLKIRSTKLEDSAMYFCASSVEYREDSPLHFGNGTRLTVT.